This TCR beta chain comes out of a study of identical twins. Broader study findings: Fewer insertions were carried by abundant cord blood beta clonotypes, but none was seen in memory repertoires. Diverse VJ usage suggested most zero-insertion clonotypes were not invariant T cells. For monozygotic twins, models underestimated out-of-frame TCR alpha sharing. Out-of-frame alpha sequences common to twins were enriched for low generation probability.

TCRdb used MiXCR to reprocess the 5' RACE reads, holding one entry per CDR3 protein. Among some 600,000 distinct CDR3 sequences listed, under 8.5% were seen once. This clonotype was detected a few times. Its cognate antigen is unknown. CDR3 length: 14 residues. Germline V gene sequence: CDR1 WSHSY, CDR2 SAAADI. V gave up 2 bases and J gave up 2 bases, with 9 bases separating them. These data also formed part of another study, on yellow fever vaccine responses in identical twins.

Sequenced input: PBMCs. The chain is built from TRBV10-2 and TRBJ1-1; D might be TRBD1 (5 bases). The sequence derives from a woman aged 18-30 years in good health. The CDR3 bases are TGCGCCAGCAGTGAGAGGCAGGGAAACACTGAAGCTTTCTTT. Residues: CASSERQGNTEAFF.